The 7 T cell receptor beta chains below all came from one sample that was sequenced in a study of early T cells in non-severe SARS-CoV-2 infection. TCRdb redid the calling of the 5' RACE reads with MiXCR, one entry per CDR3 protein. The profile shows roughly 54,000 distinct CDR3 sequences, roughly 8.2% of them singletons. The sequences come from whole blood, collected at baseline. These receptors were taken from an adult who was a healthcare worker with PCR-confirmed SARS-CoV-2 infection or an uninfected control (not recorded which).

The J gene is TRBJ2-7, the V gene TRBV6-6; perhaps TRBD2 as D (6 bases). CDR1 and CDR2 from the germline V gene are MNHNY and SVGAGI (reference sequence). V shed 5 bases and J shed 7 bases, with 18 bases lying between them. This CDR3 contains 14 residues. CDR3 in DNA: TGTGCCAGCAGTGGCCACAGTGGAGGGCGGGAGCAGTACTTC. Amino acids: CASSGHSGGREQYF.

This chain links TRBV12-3 or TRBV12-4 with TRBJ1-1, with D perhaps TRBD1 (5 bases). V was shortened by 7 bases and J by 0 bases, with 12 bases between the two germline ends. This CDR3 has 14 amino acids. CDR3 sequence (DNA): TGTGCCAGCACAACGACAGAACTGAACACTGAAGCTTTCTTT. Translated, it gives CASTTTELNTEAFF.

This clonotype has only a few counts. The chain is built from TRBV11-2 and TRBJ2-5; a possible D gene is TRBD2 (6 bases). The CDR3 contains 13 residues. Germline CDR1 SGHAT, CDR2 FQNNGV. V lost 6 bases and J lost 5, with 13 bases in between. CDR3 coding DNA: TGTGCCAGCAGAGATCTAGCGTTGGAGACCCAGTACTTC. Protein product: CASRDLALETQYF. Full variable domain (outside the CDR3, taken from reference TRBV11-2 and TRBJ2-5): EAGVAQSPRYKIIEKRQSVAFWCNPISGHATLYWYQQILGQGPKLLIQFQNNGVVDDSQLPKDRFSAERLKGVDSTLKIQPAKLEDSAVYLCASRDLALETQYFGPGTRLLVL.

In this sample, this clonotype turned up many times. This chain joins TRBV28 and TRBJ2-7; D is perhaps TRBD1 (6 bases). The CDR3 is 13 amino acids. Trimming took off 5 bases at V and 3 bases at J, with 11 bases between the two ends. Germline V gene lookup returns CDR1 MDHEN and CDR2 SYDVKM. CDR3 DNA: TGTGCCAGCAGTAAGACAGGTGACTACGAGCAGTACTTC. Protein: CASSKTGDYEQYF.

This clonotype has just a few counts. The chain links TRBV28 to TRBJ1-2; the D is unclear. This CDR3 is 13 amino acids long. V lost 2 bases and J 6 bases, leaving 10 bases between the germline ends. CDR1 is MDHEN and CDR2 is SYDVKM in the germline V gene. The CDR3: CASSLVQWDGYTF. The CDR3 DNA reads as TGTGCCAGCAGTTTAGTACAGTGGGATGGCTACACCTTC.

This clonotype was recorded a few times. The chain links TRBV12-3 or TRBV12-4 to TRBJ2-3; 12 bases match TRBD2. Trimming took 5 bases from V and 0 from J; bases not matched to a gene: 3. CDR3 length: 16 amino acids. The CDR3 reads CASSLTSGSSTDTQYF. In DNA, the CDR3 is TGTGCCAGCAGTCTGACTAGCGGGAGCAGCACAGATACGCAGTATTTT.

The chain is built from TRBV12-3 or TRBV12-4 and TRBJ2-5; D is perhaps TRBD1 (5 bases). CDR3 length: 14 residues. Trimming cost V 1 base and J 3 bases, with 9 bases left between them. The CDR3: CASSLGQLKETQYF. In nucleotides, the CDR3 is TGTGCCAGCAGTTTAGGACAGCTGAAAGAGACCCAGTACTTC.